The 23 T cell receptor beta chains reported below all come from one sample, sequenced in a study of blood T cells in healthy people across ages. Primers used in a second PCR of about 7 to 11 cycles were a sample-barcoded 5' primer and a J-beta primer mix. TCRdb re-called the 5' RACE reads through MiXCR, storing one row per CDR3 protein. In the table there are about 1.8 million distinct CDR3 sequences, around half of which are singletons. What was sequenced was blood. Receptors were obtained from a woman in her thirties or forties in good health.

This clonotype came up a few times. This sequence joins TRBV7-2 and TRBJ2-3; TRBD1 or TRBD2 may be the D gene (5 bases each). The CDR3 has 16 residues. Trimming left V 1 base short and J 6 bases short, with 17 bases between. Germline V gene lookup returns CDR1 SGHTA and CDR2 FQGNSA. This chain's CDR3 is CASSLGDRSFGDTQYF. DNA of the CDR3: TGTGCCAGCAGCTTAGGGGACCGATCATTTGGGGATACGCAGTATTTT. Full variable domain (rest looked up from reference TRBV7-2 and TRBJ2-3): GAGVSQSPSNKVTEKGKDVELRCDPISGHTALYWYRQSLGQGLEFLIYFQGNSAPDKSGLPSDRFSAERTGGSVSTLTIQRTQQEDSAVYLCASSLGDRSFGDTQYFGPGTRLTVL.

This clonotype has a handful of counts. The chain links TRBV18 to TRBJ2-4; a possible D gene is TRBD1 (6 bases). Germline assignment: CDR1 KGHSH and CDR2 LQKENI. Trimming removed 5 bases from V and 13 bases from J, with 24 bases in between. This CDR3 contains 15 residues. As DNA, the CDR3 is TGTGCCAGCTCAGTGGACAGAAGAGCCTACAATGAGCAGTACTTC. Its protein is CASSVDRRAYNEQYF.

Only a few counts were recorded for this clonotype. The rearrangement joins TRBV5-1 to TRBJ2-7, with D possibly TRBD1 on 6 matching bases. The germline gives CDR1 SGHRS, CDR2 YFSETQ. V shed 3 bases and J shed 3 bases, with 13 bases lying between them. The CDR3 is 14 residues long. As DNA, the CDR3 is TGCGCCAGCAGCTCAAAAACAGGGATCTACGAGCAGTACTTC. It codes for CASSSKTGIYEQYF.

The chain joins TRBV20-1 to TRBJ1-2, with TRBD1 matching over 7 bases. Looked up from germline, CDR1 is DFQATT and CDR2 is SNEGSKA (reference sequence). The CDR3 spans 16 residues. Trimming removed 0 bases from V and 4 bases from J; junction bases left unmatched: 11. The CDR3 DNA reads as TGCAGTGCTAGAGAAGGAGACAGGGACGCCAGCTATGGCTACACCTTC. It specifies CSAREGDRDASYGYTF.

This clonotype was detected only a few times. The chain has TRBV5-5 and TRBJ2-3, with TRBD1 matching 8 bases. The germline gives CDR1 SGHKS, CDR2 YYEKEE (reference sequence). The CDR3 has 15 residues. V was pared by 4 bases and J by 0 bases, with 4 bases of the junction left unmatched. CDR3 in DNA: TGTGCCAGCAGCGCCGGACAGGGTAGCACAGATACGCAGTATTTT. It is translated as CASSAGQGSTDTQYF.

The chain links TRBV19 to TRBJ2-7; a weak D match, TRBD2 (6 bases). The CDR3 covers 17 residues. Germline assignment: CDR1 LNHDA and CDR2 SQIVND (reference sequence). V gave up 5 bases and J gave up 1 base, with 21 bases separating them. CDR3 in amino acids: CASSGYSEGIRSYEQYF. In DNA form, the CDR3 reads TGTGCCAGTAGTGGTTATTCGGAGGGGATACGGTCCTACGAGCAGTACTTC.

This clonotype was seen a handful of times. The J gene is TRBJ2-3, the V gene TRBV28, with D perhaps matching TRBD1 (5 bases). The V end was cut by 4 bases, the J end by 0 bases, with 17 bases between. The CDR3 runs to 17 residues. Looked up from germline, CDR1 is MDHEN and CDR2 is SYDVKM. The CDR3 here is CASSSHPPGRSTDTQYF. The CDR3 DNA follows: TGTGCCAGCAGTTCCCATCCTCCAGGGCGGAGCACAGATACGCAGTATTTT.

The V gene is TRBV2, the J gene TRBJ1-6, with D unresolved. V lost 1 base, J lost 8 bases, and 12 bases lay in between. The CDR3 length is 15 residues. CDR1 is SNHLY and CDR2 is FYNNEI in the germline V gene. The chain's CDR3 is CASSEGPSSHSPLHF. The CDR3 coding sequence is TGTGCCAGCAGTGAAGGACCCTCTTCCCATTCACCCCTCCACTTT.

The rearrangement links TRBV6-1 to TRBJ1-6, with D unclear. V dropped 1 base and J dropped 1 base, with 14 bases sitting between them. Germline V lookup: CDR1 MNHNS, CDR2 SASEGT. CDR3 length equals 18 residues. DNA for the CDR3: TGTGCCAGCAGTGAAGACGAGGTTTTGAGGTCCTATAATTCACCCCTCCACTTT. Translation: CASSEDEVLRSYNSPLHF.

This chain joins TRBV7-2 and TRBJ2-1, with 7 nucleotides matching TRBD2. Trimming at V came to 5 bases and at J to 0 bases, leaving 7 bases not matched to a gene. Germline V gives CDR1 SGHTA, CDR2 FQGNSA. The length of the CDR3 is 16 residues. The chain's CDR3 is CASSTIRGSSYNEQFF. The CDR3, as DNA: TGTGCCAGCAGCACAATCCGCGGGAGCTCCTACAATGAGCAGTTCTTC. Complete variable domain (other parts from reference TRBV7-2 and TRBJ2-1): GAGVSQSPSNKVTEKGKDVELRCDPISGHTALYWYRQSLGQGLEFLIYFQGNSAPDKSGLPSDRFSAERTGGSVSTLTIQRTQQEDSAVYLCASSTIRGSSYNEQFFGPGTRLTVL.

The gene calls are TRBV10-3 and TRBJ2-1; TRBD1 aligns across 8 bases. This CDR3 contains 17 residues. Trimming at V came to 1 base and at J to 6 bases, leaving 11 bases not matched to a gene. Germline-derived CDR1 and CDR2 are ENHRY and SYGVKD. The CDR3 protein is CAISELRKGQAGNEQFF. CDR3 nucleotide sequence: TGTGCCATCAGTGAGTTAAGAAAGGGACAGGCAGGCAATGAGCAGTTCTTC.

The chain combines TRBV7-2 with TRBJ2-1, with 10 bases aligning to TRBD2. The V and J ends lost 2 bases and 3 bases, in that order; junction bases with no gene match: 4. This CDR3 has 16 amino acids. Germline V gene data show CDR1 as SGHTA and CDR2 as FQGNSA. The CDR3 sequence is CASSLSGGAGYNEQFF. In nucleotides, the CDR3 is TGTGCCAGCAGCTTAAGCGGGGGGGCCGGCTACAATGAGCAGTTCTTC.

The V call is TRBV6-2 or TRBV6-3, the J call TRBJ2-2; D remains unclear. The germline V and J ends were trimmed by 5 bases and 1 base, with 5 bases remaining between them. CDR3 length: 13 amino acids. The germline CDR1 and CDR2 sequences are MNHEY and SVGEGT. The CDR3 sequence is CASSRMNTGELFF. The CDR3 DNA follows: TGTGCCAGCAGTCGAATGAACACCGGGGAGCTGTTTTTT.

This clonotype was detected ten times or more. The chain recombines TRBV7-2 with TRBJ2-7; 11 nucleotides align to TRBD1. Looked up from germline, CDR1 is SGHTA and CDR2 is FQGNSA. The J segment lost 2 bases and the V segment lost 3 bases, leaving 3 bases of the junction unmatched. This CDR3 region has 15 residues. The CDR3 DNA reads TGTGCCAGCAGCTTCGGGACAGGGGGGCCCTACGAGCAGTACTTC. It yields the protein CASSFGTGGPYEQYF.

This clonotype has just a few counts. The CDR3 protein is CASSHVAGAYNEQFF. In DNA form, the CDR3 reads TGTGCCAGCAGCCATGTAGCGGGGGCATACAATGAGCAGTTCTTC. V usage is TRBV11-2 and J usage is TRBJ2-1, with 9 positions matching TRBD2. CDR1 is SGHAT, CDR2 FQNNGV, per germline. With 5 bases clipped from V and 4 bases from J, the junction kept 6 bases outside the gene matches. The CDR3 is 15 amino acids. Combining the CDR3 with reference TRBV11-2 and TRBJ2-1 gives the whole variable domain EAGVAQSPRYKIIEKRQSVAFWCNPISGHATLYWYQQILGQGPKLLIQFQNNGVVDDSQLPKDRFSAERLKGVDSTLKIQPAKLEDSAVYLCASSHVAGAYNEQFFGPGTRLTVL.

This chain connects TRBV4-2 to TRBJ1-5, with D tentatively TRBD1 (5 bases). Germline V gene sequence: CDR1 LGHNA, CDR2 YNFKEQ. Trimming cost V 3 bases and J 4 bases, with 19 bases left between them. This CDR3 comprises 17 residues. The CDR3: CASSQGFGRDGNQPQHF. CDR3 DNA: TGTGCCAGCAGCCAGGGGTTTGGCAGGGATGGGAATCAGCCCCAGCATTTT.

This clonotype appeared a few times. The rearrangement joins TRBV7-2 to TRBJ2-5; 7 bases match TRBD2. CDR3 length: 16 amino acids. The junction had 10 bases not matched to a gene; V was cut back by 5 bases and J by 1 base. Germline CDR1 reads SGHTA; CDR2 reads FQGNSA. The chain's CDR3 is CASSLPTASGQETQYF. As DNA, the CDR3 is TGTGCCAGCAGCCTCCCTACGGCTAGCGGCCAAGAGACCCAGTACTTC.

The rearrangement links TRBV28 to TRBJ2-1; maybe TRBD2 (6 bases). This CDR3 region has 15 residues. Germline values: CDR1 MDHEN, CDR2 SYDVKM. Trimming took off 6 bases at V and 0 bases at J, with 12 bases between the two ends. This CDR3 is CASSMIGGSYNEQFF. DNA of the CDR3: TGTGCCAGCAGCATGATCGGGGGCTCCTACAATGAGCAGTTCTTC.

The chain has TRBV7-8 and TRBJ1-1; D gene unclear. CDR3 size: 16 residues. V was clipped by 1 base and J by 0 bases, with 12 bases between them. Germline V gene sequence: CDR1 SGHVS, CDR2 FQNEAQ. CDR3 loop: CASSLGRSFLNTEAFF. CDR3 DNA sequence: TGTGCCAGCAGCTTAGGGAGGTCCTTCTTGAACACTGAAGCTTTCTTT.

Regarding this clonotype: Sequence at one end of the junction differs from germline and may be a read error. The chain links TRBV9 to TRBJ2-3; D possibly corresponds to TRBD1 (5 bases). The CDR3 covers 14 residues. Germline values: CDR1 SGDLS, CDR2 YYNGEE. The CDR3 DNA sequence: TGTGCCAGCAGCGTAGAATCTTACACAGGTACGCAGTATTTT. Protein: CASSVESYTGTQYF. Full variable domain (rest looked up from reference TRBV9 and TRBJ2-3): DSGVTQTPKHLITATGQRVTLRCSPRSGDLSVYWYQQSLDQGLQFLIQYYNGEERAKGNILERFSAQQFPDLHSELNLSSLELGDSALYFCASSVESYTGTQYFGPGTRLTVL.

This clonotype was seen only once. The genes are TRBV11-2 and TRBJ2-5, with TRBD2 matching over 11 bases. The J call is doubtful: the DNA matches TRBJ2-7 better. Germline V gene sequence: CDR1 SGHAT, CDR2 FQNNGV. CDR3 length: 14 residues. For the CDR3, the DNA is TGTGCCAGCAGCCCGCTAGCGGGGGGAGGCGAGCAGTACTTC. Its protein product is CASSPLAGGGEQYF.

This chain links TRBV15 with TRBJ2-1; no firm D call. The V gene lost 0 bases and the J gene lost 7 bases, with 10 bases spanning the gap. This CDR3 is built from 14 residues. Germline V lookup: CDR1 LNHNV, CDR2 YYDKDF (reference sequence). The CDR3 DNA is TGTGCCACCAGCAGAGATCTTGGGGTTAATGAGCAGTTCTTC. Translation: CATSRDLGVNEQFF.

The chain combines TRBV5-1 with TRBJ2-3; D possibly uses TRBD1 or TRBD2 (6 bases each). The CDR3 sequence is 17 residues long. The V and J ends lost 3 bases and 1 base respectively, with 18 bases between them. Germline loops: CDR1 SGHRS, CDR2 YFSETQ. The CDR3 protein is CASSSLGGQVGTDTQYF. DNA of the CDR3: TGCGCCAGCAGCTCCCTAGGGGGGCAGGTGGGCACAGATACGCAGTATTTT.